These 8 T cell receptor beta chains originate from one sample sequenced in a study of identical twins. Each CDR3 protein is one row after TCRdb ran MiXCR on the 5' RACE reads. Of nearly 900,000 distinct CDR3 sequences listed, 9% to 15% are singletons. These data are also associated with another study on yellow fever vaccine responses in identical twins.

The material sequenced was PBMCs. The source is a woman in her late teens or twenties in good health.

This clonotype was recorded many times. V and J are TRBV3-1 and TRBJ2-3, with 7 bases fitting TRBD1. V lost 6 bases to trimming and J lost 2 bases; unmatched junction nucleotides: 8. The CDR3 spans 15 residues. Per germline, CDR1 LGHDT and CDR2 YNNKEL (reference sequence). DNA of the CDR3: TGTGCCAGCAGAAGAACCGGGACAGCCACAGATACGCAGTATTTT. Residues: CASRRTGTATDTQYF.

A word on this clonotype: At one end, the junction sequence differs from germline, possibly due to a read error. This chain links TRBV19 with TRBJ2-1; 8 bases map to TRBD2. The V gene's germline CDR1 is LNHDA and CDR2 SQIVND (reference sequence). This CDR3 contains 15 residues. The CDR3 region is CASSIFGGAGDEKFF. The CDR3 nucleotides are TGTGCCAGTAGTATATTCGGGGGGGCCGGGGATGAGAAGTTCTTC.

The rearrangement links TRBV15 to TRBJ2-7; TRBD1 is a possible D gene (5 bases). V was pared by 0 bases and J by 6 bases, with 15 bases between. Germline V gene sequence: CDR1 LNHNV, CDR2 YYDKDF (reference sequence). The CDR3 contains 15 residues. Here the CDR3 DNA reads TGTGCCACCAGCAGAGAACCCGCACAGGCCCGCGAGCAGTACTTC. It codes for CATSREPAQAREQYF. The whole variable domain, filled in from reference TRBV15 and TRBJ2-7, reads DAMVIQNPRYQVTQFGKPVTLSCSQTLNHNVMYWYQQKSSQAPKLLFHYYDKDFNNEADTPDNFQSRRPNTSFCFLDIRSPGLGDTAMYLCATSREPAQAREQYFGPGTRLTVT.

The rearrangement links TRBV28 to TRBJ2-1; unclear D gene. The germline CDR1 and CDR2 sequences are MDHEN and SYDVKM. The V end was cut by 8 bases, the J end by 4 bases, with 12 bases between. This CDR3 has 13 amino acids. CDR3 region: CASVGYSYNEQFF. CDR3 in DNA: TGTGCCAGCGTGGGTTACAGTTACAATGAGCAGTTCTTC.

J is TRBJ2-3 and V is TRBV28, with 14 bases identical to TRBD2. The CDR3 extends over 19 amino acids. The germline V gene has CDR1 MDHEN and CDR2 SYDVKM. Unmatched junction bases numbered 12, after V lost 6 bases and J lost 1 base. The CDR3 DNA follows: TGTGCCAGCAGCCACGCCGGGACTAGCGGGAGATTTGGCACAGATACGCAGTATTTT. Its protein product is CASSHAGTSGRFGTDTQYF.

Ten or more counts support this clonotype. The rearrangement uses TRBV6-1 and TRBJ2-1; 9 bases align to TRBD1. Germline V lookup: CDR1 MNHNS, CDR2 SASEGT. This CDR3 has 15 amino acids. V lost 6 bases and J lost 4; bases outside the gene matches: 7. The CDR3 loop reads CASSPTGGVYNEQFF. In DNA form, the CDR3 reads TGTGCCAGCAGCCCGACAGGGGGAGTATACAATGAGCAGTTCTTC.

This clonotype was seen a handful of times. The chain's CDR3 is CSVERGEDPRYF. The CDR3 nucleotides read TGCAGCGTTGAGAGGGGGGAGGATCCAAGGTACTTC. The rearrangement uses TRBV29-1 and TRBJ2-7; the D gene could be TRBD1 or TRBD2 (6 bases each). Looked up from germline, CDR1 is SQVTM and CDR2 is ANQGSEA. This CDR3 region has 12 residues. V dropped 3 bases and J dropped 12 bases, with 18 bases sitting between them.

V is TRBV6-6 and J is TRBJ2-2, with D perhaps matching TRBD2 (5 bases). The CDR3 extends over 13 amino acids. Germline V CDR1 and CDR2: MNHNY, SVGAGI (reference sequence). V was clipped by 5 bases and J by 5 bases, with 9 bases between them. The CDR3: CASSQPGTGELFF. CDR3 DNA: TGTGCCAGCAGTCAGCCGGGGACCGGGGAGCTGTTTTTT.